These T cell receptor beta chains were read from a single sample in a study of beta chain features in type 1 diabetes. The repertoire was sequenced with immunoSEQ multiplex PCR; TCRdb's copy has only in-frame clones and lacks some. This table has approximately 380,000 clones, about 14% appearing once. Sequenced: naive CD4+ T cells from blood. These receptors originate from a woman between 18 and 29 years old in good health. Each CDR3 is given with its conserved first and last residue. The order of the fields is J gene, clone size, V gene, D gene, CDR3 protein, CDR3 DNA. The D gene is left open where the match is weak. Clone size, where shown, is once, few, many, or a class for clones that have expanded.

j_call: TRBJ2-3
clone_size: .
v_call: TRBV7-2
d_call: .
cdr3_aa: CASSSPGAYTDTQYF
cdr3_nt: TGTGCCAGCAGCTCCCCAGGGGCCTACACAGATACGCAGTATTTT

j_call: TRBJ2-7
clone_size: .
v_call: TRBV30
d_call: TRBD2
cdr3_aa: CAWSVLAGPGQYF
cdr3_nt: TGTGCCTGGAGTGTACTAGCGGGTCCGGGGCAGTACTTC

j_call: TRBJ2-2
clone_size: .
v_call: TRBV2
d_call: TRBD2
cdr3_aa: CASSPPGLNANTGELFF
cdr3_nt: TGTGCCAGCAGTCCCCCGGGACTAAACGCGAACACCGGGGAGCTGTTTTTT

j_call: TRBJ2-5
clone_size: .
v_call: TRBV15
d_call: TRBD2
cdr3_aa: CATPNGGKGTQYF
cdr3_nt: TGTGCCACCCCCAACGGGGGGAAAGGGACCCAGTACTTC

j_call: TRBJ1-2
clone_size: .
v_call: TRBV2
d_call: .
cdr3_aa: CASSEQGSNYGYTF
cdr3_nt: TGTGCCAGCAGCGAACAGGGCTCGAACTATGGCTACACCTTC

j_call: TRBJ1-2
clone_size: once
v_call: TRBV4-2
d_call: .
cdr3_aa: CASSHTGPVNYGYTF
cdr3_nt: TGTGCCAGCAGCCATACAGGCCCAGTTAACTATGGCTACACCTTC

j_call: TRBJ1-5
clone_size: .
v_call: TRBV30
d_call: .
cdr3_aa: CAWSASLLNQPQHF
cdr3_nt: TGTGCCTGGAGTGCGAGCCTTCTGAATCAGCCCCAGCATTTT

j_call: TRBJ2-3
clone_size: few
v_call: TRBV28
d_call: TRBD2
cdr3_aa: CASGAGGADTQYF
cdr3_nt: TGTGCCAGCGGGGCGGGAGGTGCTGATACGCAGTATTTT

j_call: TRBJ1-5
clone_size: few
v_call: TRBV23-1
d_call: TRBD1
cdr3_aa: CASRRDRGPSFKQPQHF
cdr3_nt: TGCGCCAGCAGACGGGACAGGGGCCCCTCTTTCAAACAGCCCCAGCATTTT

j_call: TRBJ2-2
clone_size: .
v_call: TRBV7-6
d_call: TRBD2
cdr3_aa: CASSSQLAVYTGELFF
cdr3_nt: TGTGCCAGCAGCTCCCAACTAGCGGTATACACCGGGGAGCTGTTTTTT

j_call: TRBJ2-7
clone_size: few
v_call: TRBV7-9
d_call: TRBD2
cdr3_aa: CASSSGTSGKIYEQYF
cdr3_nt: TGTGCCAGCAGCTCAGGGACTAGCGGCAAGATCTACGAGCAGTACTTC

j_call: TRBJ2-5
clone_size: .
v_call: TRBV7-9
d_call: .
cdr3_aa: CASSFSTVKWETQYF
cdr3_nt: TGTGCCAGCAGCTTCTCCACTGTCAAGTGGGAGACCCAGTACTTC

j_call: TRBJ2-1
clone_size: .
v_call: TRBV25-1
d_call: .
cdr3_aa: CASSEYKNGLDNEQFF
cdr3_nt: TGTGCCAGCAGTGAATATAAAAACGGTCTCGACAATGAGCAGTTCTTC

j_call: TRBJ2-1
clone_size: .
v_call: TRBV29-1
d_call: TRBD2
cdr3_aa: CSVRDRRTSGRSYNEQFF
cdr3_nt: TGCAGCGTGAGGGACAGGCGGACTAGCGGGCGCTCCTACAATGAGCAGTTCTTC

j_call: TRBJ2-5
clone_size: few
v_call: TRBV7-2
d_call: .
cdr3_aa: CASSLPYRDVTQYF
cdr3_nt: TGTGCCAGCAGCTTACCCTACAGGGACGTGACCCAGTACTTC

j_call: TRBJ2-3
clone_size: few
v_call: TRBV28
d_call: .
cdr3_aa: CASTKLNTDTQYF
cdr3_nt: TGTGCCAGCACTAAACTAAACACAGATACGCAGTATTTT

j_call: TRBJ2-4
clone_size: .
v_call: TRBV7-2
d_call: .
cdr3_aa: CASSLGELSNIQYF
cdr3_nt: TGTGCCAGCAGCTTAGGAGAGCTGTCGAACATTCAGTACTTC

j_call: TRBJ2-3
clone_size: few
v_call: TRBV28
d_call: TRBD2
cdr3_aa: CASSPDASGRATGDTQYF
cdr3_nt: TGTGCCAGCAGTCCTGACGCTAGCGGGAGGGCCACTGGAGATACGCAGTATTTT

j_call: TRBJ1-5
clone_size: .
v_call: TRBV20-1
d_call: .
cdr3_aa: CSAMGRAQHF
cdr3_nt: TGCAGTGCTATGGGGAGGGCCCAGCATTTT

j_call: TRBJ1-3
clone_size: few
v_call: TRBV30
d_call: .
cdr3_aa: CAWRSYYRSGGNTIYF
cdr3_nt: TGTGCCTGGAGAAGCTATTACAGGTCGGGTGGAAACACCATATATTTT

j_call: TRBJ2-7
clone_size: few
v_call: TRBV7-2
d_call: .
cdr3_aa: CASSQPQGSYEQYF
cdr3_nt: TGTGCCAGCAGTCAGCCACAGGGTTCCTACGAGCAGTACTTC

j_call: TRBJ2-2
clone_size: .
v_call: TRBV30
d_call: TRBD2
cdr3_aa: CAWSKGLAPTGELFF
cdr3_nt: TGTGCCTGGAGTAAAGGACTAGCCCCAACCGGGGAGCTGTTTTTT

j_call: TRBJ2-4
clone_size: .
v_call: TRBV30
d_call: .
cdr3_aa: CAWNLGGILAKNIQYF
cdr3_nt: TGTGCCTGGAACTTAGGCGGGATTCTAGCCAAAAACATTCAGTACTTC

j_call: TRBJ2-1
clone_size: few
v_call: TRBV4-2
d_call: .
cdr3_aa: CASSQDSSSYNEQFF
cdr3_nt: TGTGCCAGCAGCCAAGATTCCAGCTCCTACAATGAGCAGTTCTTC

j_call: TRBJ2-3
clone_size: few
v_call: TRBV5-1
d_call: .
cdr3_aa: CASSSADTQYF
cdr3_nt: TGCGCCAGCAGTAGTGCAGATACGCAGTATTTT

j_call: TRBJ1-2
clone_size: .
v_call: TRBV7-2
d_call: .
cdr3_aa: CASGANRRDGYTF
cdr3_nt: TGTGCCAGTGGGGCAAACAGGAGGGATGGCTACACCTTC

j_call: TRBJ2-3
clone_size: .
v_call: TRBV5-1
d_call: TRBD2
cdr3_aa: CASSLGLAGPDTQYF
cdr3_nt: TGCGCCAGCAGCTTGGGGCTAGCGGGTCCGGATACGCAGTATTTT